This T cell receptor beta chain comes out of a study of human T cells and chemical hapten exposure. This clonotype occurred many times. Antigen unknown. Study outcomes and limitations: Against controls, expanded TCRs gave rise to significantly more large CDR3 similarity clusters.

TCRdb reanalysed the RACE reads using MiXCR and keeps one entry per CDR3 protein. Counted here are 25,000 to 30,000 distinct CDR3 sequences, 9.4% occurring once; the ten biggest clones make up around 7%. Time point meaning: patch test 2, 6 weeks after DPC sensitization. As to treatment: therapeutic diphenylcyclopropenone sensitization with weekly scalp DPC. The CDR3 has 14 amino acids. With 7 bases clipped from V and 2 bases from J, the junction kept 5 bases outside the gene matches. Looked up from germline, CDR1 is KGHSH and CDR2 is LQKENI. The sequence was collected from a man aged 30 to 39 with alopecia areata. Some clones in this sample may be carry-over from other donors' samples. The sequences come from whole blood, collected in connection with sensitization to the hapten diphenylcyclopropenone (DPC). The chain carries TRBV18 and TRBJ1-1; TRBD1 matches at 9 bases. The CDR3 nucleotides read TGTGCCAGCTTACGGGACAGGGAAAACACTGAAGCTTTCTTT. Encoded protein: CASLRDRENTEAFF.